Described below is a single TCR beta chain sequence and its context. Its antigen remains unknown. The sample originates from a study of T-cell memory formation after mild COVID-19. Study observations and caveats: Researchers found some responding clones in pre-infection memory, a sign that cross-reactive memory joined. CD4+ contracting clones were mainly CM and EM; CD8+ ones, EMRA. SARS-CoV-2 specificity was not confirmed for second-wave clones peaking on day 37.

TCRdb reprocessed the 5' RACE reads via MiXCR and lists one record per CDR3 protein. Of under 150,000 distinct CDR3 sequences in the sample, about 20% were seen once. Trimming cost V 1 base and J 1 base, with 7 bases left between them. Germline values: CDR1 SEHNR, CDR2 FQNEAQ (reference sequence). The CDR3 contains 14 residues. The chain employs TRBV7-9 and TRBJ2-5, with D unclear. This clonotype was sampled from a man younger than 35 who had mild COVID-19 (a few samples of this study predate the infection). Cell type and time point are not known. Sequenced: PBMCs or a T cell subset sorted from them (not recorded which). CDR3 protein: CASSLVEFQETQYF. CDR3 nucleotides: TGTGCCAGCAGCTTAGTTGAGTTCCAAGAGACCCAGTACTTC.